This record looks at one T cell receptor (beta chain) sequence and its context. The antigen this receptor binds is unknown. Within one base of it there is no much larger clone, and no base qualities were kept. The patients picked for sequencing were ones in whom flow cytometry had shown an expansion of CD8+CD57+ cells. All patients had severe acquired aplastic anemia diagnosed by International Study of Aplastic Anemia and Agranulocytosis and Camitta criteria. No therapy had been received by the patients at the time of blood sampling. The study deep-sequenced TCR repertoires of sorted CD4+ and CD8+ blood T cells from severe aplastic anemia patients and healthy subjects. In the USA, patient enrollment took place under clinicaltrials.gov protocols 00001620, 01623167, 00001397, 00071045, 00081523 and 00961064. Ficoll-Paque density gradient centrifugation was used to isolate peripheral blood mononuclear cells. Before DNA extraction, CD4+ and CD8+ T cells were sorted by FACS or by magnetic beads.

Profiling of TCR beta VDJ combinations and CDR3 sequences used genomic DNA as the template. TCR repertoire sequencing was run on an Illumina HiSeq 2000. In the original analysis: Repertoire assessment relied on Simpson's diversity index, CDR3 size and DJ length profiles, and TRBV/TRBJ rearrangement plots. The most abundant DNA sequence in the deep sequencing data was defined as the immunodominant clone. CDR3 amino acid sequences were checked for sharing across subjects and were also compared against the VDJdb database and published repertoires. TCRdb trimmed the raw reads at Q25, called clones with MiXCR and kept productive beta chains. Rows merge per CDR3 protein into single entries with the most common DNA and genes. The V and J calls shown here were made by TCRdb, not taken from the authors' results. The sample table shows some 200,000 distinct CDR3 sequences, and 40% to 55% are seen once. The ten largest make up around 9.7% of the sample.

This entry comes from a study of CD8+CD57+ T cells in acquired aplastic anemia (dated by TCRdb to 2016 to 2019). For the study in its entirety: Extracted DNA from sorted CD4+ and CD8+ cells averaged around 3.3 ug, ranging from roughly 0.19 to 27.4 ug. A CD8+CD57+ expansion meant a frequency higher than the mean frequency seen in healthy subjects.

Summary of the overall study and its limitations: Some 31 CD8+ CDR3 sequences were shared between patients and controls but appeared highly expressed in patients and within their immunodominant clones. Patients and healthy controls showed no significant difference in CD8+ Simpson's diversity (P=0.060).

Trimmed from V: 2 bases; trimmed from J: 9 bases; junction bases lacking a gene match: 5. CDR1 ENHRY and CDR2 SYGVKD were looked up in the germline V gene. The cysteine opens and the phenylalanine closes a CDR3 of 15 amino acids. Only the CDR3 DNA is retained, 45 bases long and in frame from the first base. Specimen: sorted CD4+, CD8+, or CD8+CD57+ T cells (not recorded which) from PBMCs. The sequence was obtained from a human donor with aplastic anemia. The V gene is TRBV10-3 and the J gene is TRBJ2-1, with TRBD2 identical over 12 junction bases. The CDR3 protein: CAISEASGGAGEQFF. The nucleotide sequence is TGTGCCATCAGTGAGGCTAGCGGGGGGGCGGGTGAGCAGTTCTTC.